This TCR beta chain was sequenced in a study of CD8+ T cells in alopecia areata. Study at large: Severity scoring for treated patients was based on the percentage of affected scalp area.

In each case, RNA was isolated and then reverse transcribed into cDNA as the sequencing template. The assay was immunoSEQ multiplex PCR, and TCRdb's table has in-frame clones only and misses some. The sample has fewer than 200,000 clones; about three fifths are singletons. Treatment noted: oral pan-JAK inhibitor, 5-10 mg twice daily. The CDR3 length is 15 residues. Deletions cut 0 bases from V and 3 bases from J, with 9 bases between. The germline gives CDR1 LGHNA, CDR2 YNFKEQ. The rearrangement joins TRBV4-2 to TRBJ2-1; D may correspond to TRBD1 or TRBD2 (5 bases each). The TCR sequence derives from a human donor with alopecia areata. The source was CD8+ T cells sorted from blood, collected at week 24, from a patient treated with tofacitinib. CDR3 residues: CASSQETGGYNEQFF. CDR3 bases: TGTGCCAGCAGCCAAGAAACTGGGGGCTACAATGAGCAGTTCTTC.